The 28 T cell receptor beta chains reported below all come from one sample, sequenced in a study of beta chain features in type 1 diabetes (dated by TCRdb to 2017 to 2018). Preparation of the library involved the immunoSEQ multiplex PCR assay. All of the isolated RNA was reverse transcribed with the High Capacity cDNA Reverse Transcription Kit, so expressed TCRB transcripts were sequenced. TCRdb took over this immuneACCESS table, retaining in-frame rearrangements with V and J assigned. Such tables are incomplete; in checked studies, under half of the missing clones stem from an unresolved V gene, and the remainder is unexplained. The sample table shows over 120,000 clones, and about 10% are seen once. Together, the top ten hold 1.3% of the sample. The specimen sequenced was naive CD4+ T cells from blood. Per the publication, the cell subset or site label means: true naive CD4+ T cells. These receptors were obtained from a man younger than 30 in good health.

The V and J genes are TRBV5-1 and TRBJ2-1; the D gene is possibly TRBD2 (6 bases). The CDR3 totals 16 residues. Germline CDR1 is SGHRS and CDR2 is YFSETQ. The V and J ends lost 0 bases and 2 bases respectively, with 12 bases between them. The CDR3 region is CASSLAVTGAYNEQFF. The DNA for the CDR3 is TGCGCCAGCAGCTTGGCCGTAACGGGGGCCTACAATGAGCAGTTCTTC.

CDR3 sequence reads: CAWSVVDGQPQHF. For the CDR3, the DNA is TGTGCCTGGAGTGTTGTCGACGGGCAGCCCCAGCATTTT. The V call is TRBV30, the J call TRBJ1-5; D unclear. V lost 0 bases, J lost 7 bases, and 10 bases lay in between. Germline lookup yields CDR1 GTSNPN and CDR2 SVGIG (reference sequence). This CDR3 has 13 amino acids.

This clone has more than one count but fewer than ten. CDR3 nucleotide sequence: TGTGCCAGCACCCCGACTTTCCACGAGCAGTACTTC. Translated, it gives CASTPTFHEQYF. The chain joins TRBV28 to TRBJ2-7; D is ambiguous. V lost 7 bases, J lost 5 bases, and 12 bases lay in between. Germline CDR1 reads MDHEN; CDR2 reads SYDVKM. The CDR3 runs 12 residues.

The V gene is TRBV19, the J gene TRBJ2-1; 11 bases fit TRBD1. Germline values: CDR1 LNHDA, CDR2 SQIVND (reference sequence). With 3 bases clipped from V and 7 bases from J, the junction kept 11 bases outside the gene matches. This CDR3 is 17 amino acids long. CDR3 nucleotide sequence: TGTGCCAGTAGTATCAATTTGGGGACAGGGGGGCGGAATGAGCAGTTCTTC. Residues: CASSINLGTGGRNEQFF.

This clone was seen at least ten times. The rearrangement uses TRBV4-2 and TRBJ2-5, with TRBD2 matching 11 bases. There are 17 residues in the CDR3. Germline V CDR1 and CDR2: LGHNA, YNFKEQ. Trimming took 1 base from V and 5 from J; bases not matched to a gene: 9. CDR3 nucleotides: TGTGCCAGCAGCCAAGGCCTAGCGGGGGGTCCCGGGGAGACCCAGTACTTC. Amino acids: CASSQGLAGGPGETQYF.

This clone was found a few times. The junction departs from germline at one end; a sequencing error may be responsible. The chain employs TRBV7-2 and TRBJ1-2, with D possibly matching TRBD1 (5 bases). Germline loops: CDR1 SGHTA, CDR2 FQGNSA. The CDR3 has 15 residues. The CDR3 sequence is CASSQAPEGNYGYTF. The CDR3 bases are TGCGCCAGCAGCCAAGCCCCGGAGGGGAACTATGGCTACACCTTC.

DNA for the CDR3: TGTGCCAGCAGTCAAAGGACTAGCGGGGGCCAGTACCAAGAGACCCAGTACTTC. Amino acids: CASSQRTSGGQYQETQYF. V usage is TRBV5-4 and J usage is TRBJ2-5, with 13 bases matching TRBD2. V was clipped by 5 bases and J by 0 bases; unmatched bases: 10. From germline, CDR1 is SGHNT and CDR2 YYREEE (reference sequence). The length of the CDR3 is 18 residues.

This clone was picked up a small number of times. The gene calls are TRBV4-2 and TRBJ2-5; 10 bases map to TRBD2. The length of the CDR3 is 14 residues. V dropped 7 bases and J dropped 5; count of bases not matched to a gene: 7. Per the germline V gene, CDR1 is LGHNA and CDR2 is YNFKEQ. The CDR3: CASTLAGGDETQYF. The CDR3 nucleotides are TGTGCCAGCACCTTAGCGGGGGGCGATGAGACCCAGTACTTC.

The chain links TRBV10-3 to TRBJ1-2; weak D call: TRBD1 (6 bases). V lost 3 bases to trimming and J lost 7 bases, with 15 bases between them. This CDR3 has 14 amino acids. Germline V gives CDR1 ENHRY, CDR2 SYGVKD. CDR3 sequence (DNA): TGTGCCATCAGTGATCAGGGGAGCCTTGGTGGCTACACCTTC. Translating gives CAISDQGSLGGYTF.

Many counts were recorded for this clone. The chain recombines TRBV29-1 with TRBJ2-7; TRBD2 matches at 7 bases. The CDR3 contains 15 residues. The germline V gene has CDR1 SQVTM and CDR2 ANQGSEA. Trimming removed 7 bases from V and 4 bases from J; junction bases left unmatched: 16. The CDR3 sequence is CSARRRREAGYEQYF. The CDR3, as DNA: TGCAGCGCCCGGCGGCGCCGGGAGGCGGGATACGAGCAGTACTTC.

The chain carries TRBV6-6 and TRBJ1-6; D may be TRBD1 (5 bases). V gave up 6 bases and J gave up 6 bases, with 12 bases separating them. Germline V gene sequence: CDR1 MNHNY, CDR2 SVGAGI (reference sequence). The CDR3 length is 14 residues. CDR3 sequence reads: CASRSGTVNSPLHF. The CDR3 DNA sequence: TGTGCCAGCAGATCCGGGACTGTTAATTCACCCCTCCACTTT.

This clone came up many times. V and J are TRBV9 and TRBJ2-1; 9 bases are shared with TRBD1. The CDR3 spans 14 residues. The J segment lost 9 bases and the V segment lost 5 bases, leaving 9 bases of the junction unmatched. CDR1 SGDLS and CDR2 YYNGEE come from the germline V gene. This CDR3 reads CASRTGTGSSEQFF. The CDR3 DNA is TGTGCCAGCAGAACCGGGACAGGGTCAAGTGAGCAGTTCTTC.

This clone was counted a few times. The rearrangement joins TRBV18 to TRBJ2-5; 9 bases fit TRBD2. Trimming cost V 3 bases and J 5 bases; bases outside gene matches: 10. CDR3 length: 16 amino acids. Germline V CDR1 and CDR2: KGHSH, LQKENI. The CDR3 loop is CASSPSGGGAGETQYF. CDR3 coding DNA: TGTGCCAGCTCACCCTCCGGCGGGGGGGCCGGGGAGACCCAGTACTTC.

This clone was counted between two and nine times. The chain combines TRBV10-3 with TRBJ1-5; D not resolved. V dropped 6 bases and J dropped 3 bases, with 12 bases sitting between them. The germline V gene encodes CDR1 ENHRY and CDR2 SYGVKD. The CDR3 extends over 14 amino acids. Here the CDR3 reads CAISSGNLNQPQHF. The CDR3 nucleotides are TGTGCCATCAGCTCCGGGAACCTCAATCAGCCCCAGCATTTT.

This clone was seen a handful of times. The J gene is TRBJ2-3, the V gene TRBV4-2, with a tentative D call TRBD2 (6 bases). V was clipped by 4 bases and J by 2 bases, with 10 bases between them. There are 14 residues in the CDR3. Germline V lookup: CDR1 LGHNA, CDR2 YNFKEQ. This CDR3 is CASSPRTNTDTQYF. The CDR3 coding sequence is TGTGCCAGCAGCCCACGGACTAACACAGATACGCAGTATTTT.

This clone has a count of ten or more. The rearrangement uses TRBV5-4 and TRBJ2-3; tentative D call: TRBD2 (5 bases). The V end lost 2 bases, the J end lost 0 bases, and 7 bases lay between the germline ends. Per the germline V gene, CDR1 is SGHNT and CDR2 is YYREEE (reference sequence). This CDR3 region has 14 residues. CDR3 sequence reads: CASSFDYSTDTQYF. As DNA, the CDR3 is TGTGCCAGCAGCTTCGACTACAGCACAGATACGCAGTATTTT.

This chain uses TRBV4-3 with TRBJ2-1; 9 nucleotides align to TRBD2. The germline V gene has CDR1 LGHNA and CDR2 YSLEER. The CDR3 has 16 residues. V trimming: 1 base; J trimming: 8 bases; junction bases outside the gene matches: 9. The CDR3 sequence: CASSQGSSGVGHEQFF. The DNA for the CDR3 is TGCGCCAGCAGCCAAGGGTCTAGCGGGGTCGGTCATGAGCAGTTCTTC.

This clone was found a few times. The gene calls are TRBV5-4 and TRBJ2-7; 11 bases are a match to TRBD1. V lost 3 bases to trimming and J lost 2 bases; unmatched junction nucleotides: 4. This CDR3 spans 15 amino acids. Germline lookup yields CDR1 SGHNT and CDR2 YYREEE (reference sequence). This CDR3 reads CASSSGTGGAYEQYF. CDR3 bases: TGTGCCAGCAGCTCTGGGACAGGGGGAGCCTACGAGCAGTACTTC.

In its sample, this clone was seen a few times. This chain joins TRBV10-3 and TRBJ2-5; D call uncertain. With 0 bases removed from V and 3 bases from J, the gap between germline ends came to 11 bases. The CDR3 consists of 15 residues. Germline-derived CDR1 and CDR2 are ENHRY and SYGVKD. The CDR3 region has the DNA TGTGCCATCAGTGAGTCGGCCCGTCAGGAAGAGACCCAGTACTTC. This encodes CAISESARQEETQYF.

J is TRBJ2-2 and V is TRBV7-6, with D hard to call. V was trimmed by 2 bases and J by 2 bases, leaving 12 bases between them. Germline V gene lookup returns CDR1 SGHVS and CDR2 FNYEAQ. The CDR3 extends over 16 amino acids. CDR3: CASSLMRLENTGELFF. CDR3 nucleotide sequence: TGTGCCAGCAGCTTAATGCGCCTTGAAAACACCGGGGAGCTGTTTTTT.

The chain uses TRBV7-2 and TRBJ1-1; no definite D call. The CDR3 loop spans 15 amino acids. The germline gives CDR1 SGHTA, CDR2 FQGNSA. V lost 0 bases and J lost 1, with 9 bases in between. CDR3 in DNA: TGTGCCAGCAGCTTAGCAGGTCCAGGGAACACTGAAGCTTTCTTT. Its protein is CASSLAGPGNTEAFF.

The chain combines TRBV5-6 with TRBJ2-2; D possibly corresponds to TRBD1 (5 bases). The length of the CDR3 is 13 residues. Germline CDR1 SGHDT, CDR2 YYEEEE. Trimming pared 3 bases from V and 4 bases from J, leaving 7 bases between. The CDR3 DNA reads TGTGCCAGCAGCTGGCAGGGCACCGGGGAGCTGTTTTTT. Its protein product is CASSWQGTGELFF.

The chain has TRBV6-6 and TRBJ2-1; 9 bases agree with TRBD1. Germline assignment: CDR1 MNHNY and CDR2 SVGAGI (reference sequence). This CDR3 has 16 amino acids. J lost 3 bases, V lost 4 bases, and 7 bases had no gene match. CDR3 sequence: CASSSTDRGSYNEQFF. DNA for the CDR3: TGTGCCAGCAGTTCTACGGACAGGGGCAGCTACAATGAGCAGTTCTTC.

This clone was recorded a few times. This chain links TRBV7-2 with TRBJ1-5; no firm D call. CDR1 SGHTA and CDR2 FQGNSA come from the germline V gene. The CDR3 has 13 residues. The V and J ends lost 1 base and 7 bases respectively, with 8 bases between them. The CDR3 sequence is CASSLDHSQPQHF. CDR3 nucleotides: TGTGCCAGCAGCTTAGATCATTCCCAGCCCCAGCATTTT.

V gene TRBV6-5 combines with J gene TRBJ1-5; no firm D call. Germline CDR1 and CDR2: MNHEY and SVGAGI. CDR3 length equals 12 residues. V was trimmed by 5 bases and J by 11 bases, leaving 13 bases between them. CDR3 residues: CASSEARVSQHF. The CDR3 nucleotides read TGTGCCAGCAGTGAGGCGCGGGTTTCCCAGCATTTT.

This clone was seen only once. This chain links TRBV19 with TRBJ1-1; a weak D match, TRBD1 (6 bases). The V gene lost 6 bases and the J gene lost 2 bases, with 10 bases spanning the gap. Germline-derived CDR1 and CDR2 are LNHDA and SQIVND (reference sequence). The CDR3 is 13 residues long. The CDR3 loop reads CASRDRTNTEAFF. For the CDR3, the DNA is TGTGCCAGTAGGGACAGAACTAACACTGAAGCTTTCTTT. Full variable domain (remainder filled in from reference TRBV19 and TRBJ1-1): DGGITQSPKYLFRKEGQNVTLSCEQNLNHDAMYWYRQDPGQGLRLIYYSQIVNDFQKGDIAEGYSVSREKKESFPLTVTSAQKNPTAFYLCASRDRTNTEAFFGQGTRLTVV.

This clone came up a few times. The chain recombines TRBV30 with TRBJ1-5, with a weak D call TRBD1 (5 bases). V was trimmed by 3 bases and J by 6 bases, leaving 15 bases between them. In germline, CDR1 is GTSNPN, CDR2 SVGIG (reference sequence). The CDR3 totals 14 residues. This CDR3 is CAWSAAAGRQPQHF. The CDR3 bases are TGTGCCTGGAGCGCGGCAGCAGGGCGTCAGCCCCAGCATTTT.

J is TRBJ2-5 and V is TRBV6-1; 10 nucleotides match TRBD2. Germline V gene data show CDR1 as MNHNS and CDR2 as SASEGT. Trimming at V came to 2 bases and at J to 2 bases, leaving 5 bases not matched to a gene. The CDR3 is 16 residues long. The CDR3 spells CASSEWSGGEQETQYF. The CDR3, as DNA: TGTGCCAGCAGTGAATGGAGCGGGGGGGAACAAGAGACCCAGTACTTC.